This T cell receptor (beta chain) was profiled in a study of T cell changes during pregnancy in multiple sclerosis. Method: immunoSEQ multiplex PCR; TCRdb's copy keeps in-frame clones and lacks some. In the table there are some 39,000 clones, around 92% of which are singletons. The V gene's germline CDR1 is MNHNS and CDR2 SASEGT. The length of the CDR3 is 17 residues. The V end was cut by 2 bases, the J end by 2 bases, with 16 bases between. Sequencing input: PBMCs (not recorded whether the cells were cultured). This chain links TRBV6-1 with TRBJ1-5, with a weak D call TRBD1 (6 bases). The TCR sequence derives from a female donor with multiple sclerosis, enrolled in a pregnancy study. The CDR3 region has the DNA TGTGCCAGCAGTGAATTTCTTGGGGGCAATGGCAATCAGCCCCAGCATTTT. This encodes CASSEFLGGNGNQPQHF.